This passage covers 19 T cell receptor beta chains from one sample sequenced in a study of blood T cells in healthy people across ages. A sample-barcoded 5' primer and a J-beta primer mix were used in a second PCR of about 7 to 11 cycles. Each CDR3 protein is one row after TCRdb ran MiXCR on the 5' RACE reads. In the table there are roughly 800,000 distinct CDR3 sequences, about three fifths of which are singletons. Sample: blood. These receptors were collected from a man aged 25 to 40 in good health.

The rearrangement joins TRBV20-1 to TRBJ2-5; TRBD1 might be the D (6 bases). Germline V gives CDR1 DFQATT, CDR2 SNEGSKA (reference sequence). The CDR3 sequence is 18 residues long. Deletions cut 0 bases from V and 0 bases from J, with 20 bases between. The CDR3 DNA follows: TGCAGTGCTAGAGAAGGGGGATCAGACATAGCGTACCAAGAGACCCAGTACTTC. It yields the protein CSAREGGSDIAYQETQYF.

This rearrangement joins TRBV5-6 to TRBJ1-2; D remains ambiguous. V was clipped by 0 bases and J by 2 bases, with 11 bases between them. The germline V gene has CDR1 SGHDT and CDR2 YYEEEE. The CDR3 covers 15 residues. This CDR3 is CASSLVGKANYGYTF. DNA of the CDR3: TGTGCCAGCAGCTTGGTTGGGAAAGCGAACTATGGCTACACCTTC.

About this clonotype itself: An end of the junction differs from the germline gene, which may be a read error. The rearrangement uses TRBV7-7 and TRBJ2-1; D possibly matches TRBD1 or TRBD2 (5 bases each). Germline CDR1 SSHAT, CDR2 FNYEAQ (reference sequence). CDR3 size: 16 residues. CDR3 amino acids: CASSLNRDASMEEQFF. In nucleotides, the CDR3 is TGTGCTAGCAGCTTGAACCGGGACGCGTCTATGGAGGAGCAGTTCTTC.

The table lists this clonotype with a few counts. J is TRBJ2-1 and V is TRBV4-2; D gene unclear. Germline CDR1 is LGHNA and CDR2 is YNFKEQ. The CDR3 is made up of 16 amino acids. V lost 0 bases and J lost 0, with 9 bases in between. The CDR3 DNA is TGTGCCAGCAGCCAAGAGGGAACCCGCTCCTACAATGAGCAGTTCTTC. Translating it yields CASSQEGTRSYNEQFF.

The CDR3 loop is CASSFSNRVAPQETQYF. The CDR3 bases are TGTGCCAGCAGTTTCTCTAACAGGGTAGCCCCCCAAGAGACCCAGTACTTC. V usage is TRBV27 and J usage is TRBJ2-5; D might be TRBD1 (6 bases). Germline CDR1 MNHEY, CDR2 SMNVEV (reference sequence). V was pared by 3 bases and J by 1 base, with 18 bases between. The CDR3 has 17 residues.

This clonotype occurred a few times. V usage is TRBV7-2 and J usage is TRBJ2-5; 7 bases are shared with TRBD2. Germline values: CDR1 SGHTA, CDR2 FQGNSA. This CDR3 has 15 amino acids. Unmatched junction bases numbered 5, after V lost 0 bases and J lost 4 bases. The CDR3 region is CASSLAGLEGETQYF. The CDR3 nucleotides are TGTGCCAGCAGCTTAGCCGGACTAGAAGGAGAGACCCAGTACTTC.

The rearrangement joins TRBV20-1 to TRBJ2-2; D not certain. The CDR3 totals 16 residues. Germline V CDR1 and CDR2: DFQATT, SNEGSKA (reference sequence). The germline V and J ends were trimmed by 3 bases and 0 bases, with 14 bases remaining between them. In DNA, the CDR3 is TGCAGTGCTAGGGGCCGGAAAGTTGCGAACACCGGGGAGCTGTTTTTT. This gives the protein CSARGRKVANTGELFF.

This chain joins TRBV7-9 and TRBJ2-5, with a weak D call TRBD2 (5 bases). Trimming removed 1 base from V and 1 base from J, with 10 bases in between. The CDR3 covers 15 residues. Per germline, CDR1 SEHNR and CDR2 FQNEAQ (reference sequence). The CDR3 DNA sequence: TGTGCCAGCAGCTTAGGCGGACTCCTCCAAGAGACCCAGTACTTC. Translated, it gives CASSLGGLLQETQYF.

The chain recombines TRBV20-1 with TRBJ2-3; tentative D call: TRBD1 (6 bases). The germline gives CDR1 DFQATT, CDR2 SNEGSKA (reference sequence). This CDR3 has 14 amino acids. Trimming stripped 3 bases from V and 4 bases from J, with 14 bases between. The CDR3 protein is CSARTDKGADTQYF. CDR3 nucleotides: TGCAGTGCTAGGACCGATAAGGGGGCAGATACGCAGTATTTT.

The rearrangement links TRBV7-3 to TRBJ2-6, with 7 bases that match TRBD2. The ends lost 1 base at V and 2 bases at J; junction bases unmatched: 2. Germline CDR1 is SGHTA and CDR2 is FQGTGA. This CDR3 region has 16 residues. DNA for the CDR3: TGTGCCAGCAGCTTAATGCGGGGGACTGGGGCCAACGTCCTGACTTTC. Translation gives CASSLMRGTGANVLTF.

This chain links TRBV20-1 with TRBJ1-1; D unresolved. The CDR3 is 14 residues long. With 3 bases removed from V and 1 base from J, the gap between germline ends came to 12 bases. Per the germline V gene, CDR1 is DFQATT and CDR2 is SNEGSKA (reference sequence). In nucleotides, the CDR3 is TGCAGTGCTAGGGGTCGGGGAACGAACACTGAAGCTTTCTTT. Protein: CSARGRGTNTEAFF.

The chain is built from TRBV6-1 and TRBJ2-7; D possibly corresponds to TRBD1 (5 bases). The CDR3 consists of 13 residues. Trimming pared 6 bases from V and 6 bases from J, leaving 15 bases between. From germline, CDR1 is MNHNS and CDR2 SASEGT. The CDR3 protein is CASRESGNPEQYF. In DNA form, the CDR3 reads TGTGCCAGCAGGGAATCAGGGAACCCCGAGCAGTACTTC.

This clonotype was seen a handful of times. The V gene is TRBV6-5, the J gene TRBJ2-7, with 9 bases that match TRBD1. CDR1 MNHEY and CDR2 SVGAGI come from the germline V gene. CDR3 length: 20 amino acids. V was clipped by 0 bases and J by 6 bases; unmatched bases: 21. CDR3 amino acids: CASSYSKGQGKEVVGCEQYF. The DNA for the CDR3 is TGTGCCAGCAGTTACTCTAAGGGACAGGGTAAAGAGGTAGTGGGCTGCGAGCAGTACTTC.

The CDR3 nucleotides are TGCAGTGCTAGAGATACTTCAGGGAGCAATCAGCCCCAGCATTTT. Protein: CSARDTSGSNQPQHF. V usage is TRBV20-1 and J usage is TRBJ1-5; D may be TRBD1 (5 bases). This CDR3 spans 15 amino acids. Trimming removed 0 bases at V and 1 base at J, with 10 bases between. Germline lookup yields CDR1 DFQATT and CDR2 SNEGSKA (reference sequence).

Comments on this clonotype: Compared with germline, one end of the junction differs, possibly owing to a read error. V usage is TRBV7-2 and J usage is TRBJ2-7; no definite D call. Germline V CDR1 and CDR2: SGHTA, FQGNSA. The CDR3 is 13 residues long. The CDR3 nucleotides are TGTGTCAGCAGCTTAGTACGCTACAATGAGCAGTACTTC. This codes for CVSSLVRYNEQYF.

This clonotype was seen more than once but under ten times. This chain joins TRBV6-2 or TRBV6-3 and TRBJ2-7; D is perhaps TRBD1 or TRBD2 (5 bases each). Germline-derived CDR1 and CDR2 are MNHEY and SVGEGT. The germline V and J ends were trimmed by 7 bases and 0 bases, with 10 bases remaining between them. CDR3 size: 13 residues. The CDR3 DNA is TGTGCCAGCACGGGGACCGACTCCTACGAGCAGTACTTC. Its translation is CASTGTDSYEQYF.

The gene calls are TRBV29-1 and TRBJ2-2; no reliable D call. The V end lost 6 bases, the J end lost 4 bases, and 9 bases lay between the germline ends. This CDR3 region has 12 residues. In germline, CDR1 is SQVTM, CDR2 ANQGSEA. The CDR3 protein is CSVPQVTGELFF. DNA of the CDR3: TGCAGCGTGCCGCAAGTCACCGGGGAGCTGTTTTTT.

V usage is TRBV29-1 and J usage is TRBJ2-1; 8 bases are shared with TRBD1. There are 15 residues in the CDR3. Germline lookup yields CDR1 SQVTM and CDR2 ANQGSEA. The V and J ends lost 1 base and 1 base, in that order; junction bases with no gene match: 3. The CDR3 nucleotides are TGCAGCGTTGAAGGACAGGGGAGGTCCTACAATGAGCAGTTCTTC. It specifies CSVEGQGRSYNEQFF.

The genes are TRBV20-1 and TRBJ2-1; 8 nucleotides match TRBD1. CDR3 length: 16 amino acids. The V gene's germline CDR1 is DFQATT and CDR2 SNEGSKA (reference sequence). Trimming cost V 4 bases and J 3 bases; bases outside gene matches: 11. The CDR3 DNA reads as TGCAGTGCTACCAGTTGGGACAGGCGAAACTACAATGAGCAGTTCTTC. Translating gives CSATSWDRRNYNEQFF.